The present entry profiles one T cell receptor beta chain with its context. Clones were sequenced by immunoSEQ multiplex PCR, and TCRdb holds only the in-frame ones, with some missing. The table includes approximately 140,000 clones, about 90% detected once. This specimen comes from a study of T cell responses to AZD1222 COVID-19 vaccine. The material sequenced was peripheral blood, taken 28 days after the second AZD1222 dose. The sequence was obtained from an adult who received the AZD1222 COVID-19 vaccine.

DNA for the CDR3: TGTGCCAGCAGCTTTTCGACTAGCGGGAAAGGCTATGAGCAGTTCTTC. Its protein is CASSFSTSGKGYEQFF. This chain links TRBV2 with TRBJ2-1; 11 positions match TRBD2. This CDR3 is 16 amino acids long. Germline trimming cut 6 bases from V and 8 bases from J; bases unmatched to any gene: 12. Germline CDR1 and CDR2: SNHLY and FYNNEI. The whole variable domain, remainder taken from reference TRBV2 and TRBJ2-1, is EPEVTQTPSHQVTQMGQEVILRCVPISNHLYFYWYRQILGQKVEFLVSFYNNEISEKSEIFDDQFSVERPDGSNFTLKIRSTKLEDSAMYFCASSFSTSGKGYEQFFGPGTRLTVL.